This T cell receptor beta chain was recorded in a study of blood T cell repertoires in COVID-19. How the authors handled the data: Reference gene primers were amplified, and this amplification served to estimate nucleated cell counts. Assay used: immunoSEQ multiplex PCR; TCRdb lists only in-frame clones, some missing. V, J and clone size reflect that table, while D and trimming were determined from the DNA. The table has under 150,000 clones, about 91% seen once. This CDR3 has 15 amino acids. Trimming took 4 bases from V and 4 from J, leaving 14 bases between them. Germline V CDR1 and CDR2: SGDLS, YYNGEE.

The rearrangement links TRBV9 to TRBJ1-4, with D hard to call. The source is a human donor in a cohort sampled during active COVID-19. The sequenced material came from peripheral blood. The CDR3 loop is CASSPPNSVNEKLFF. DNA for the CDR3: TGTGCCAGCAGCCCCCCCAACAGTGTTAATGAAAAACTGTTTTTT.